Listed here is a single T cell receptor beta chain. This record belongs to a study of blood T cell repertoires in COVID-19. Across the study: There were acute and convalescent COVID-19 samples, and they came from the United States, Italy and Spain. T cells, B-cell-depleted T cells, or PBMCs provided the cDNA or gDNA that served as material.

The length of the CDR3 is 16 residues. In germline, CDR1 is MNHNY, CDR2 SVGAGI (reference sequence). V was clipped by 0 bases and J by 5 bases, with 13 bases between them. Per the original data handling: The authors estimated nucleated cell counts from reference gene primer amplification. Clones were sequenced by immunoSEQ multiplex PCR, and TCRdb holds only the in-frame ones, with some missing. For V, J and clone size, that table is used; D and trimming come from the DNA. Of 260,000 or so clones in the sample, about 87% are singletons; the top ten hold approximately 9%. The receptor comes from a human donor in a cohort sampled during active COVID-19. Sequencing input: peripheral blood. The chain joins TRBV6-6 to TRBJ2-2, with D possibly TRBD1 on 8 matching bases. The CDR3: CASSYSHRGGTGELFF. CDR3 sequence (DNA): TGTGCCAGCAGTTACTCTCACAGGGGGGGGACCGGGGAGCTGTTTTTT.